The rows below give T cell receptor beta chains drawn from one sample of a study of STAT5B mutations in CD4+ large granular lymphocyte leukemia. The method was immunoSEQ multiplex PCR; TCRdb's version includes in-frame clones alone and lacks a portion of them. The table includes some 34,000 clones, around three quarters detected once. The sequencing sample was made of CD4+ T cells from blood buffy coats. These TCRs come from a human donor in good health. Both conserved end residues are part of each CDR3. D genes are given only for firm matches. Clone sizes are given selectively: once, few, many, or a class where the clone is expanded.

clone size	V gene	J gene	D gene	CDR3 protein	CDR3 DNA
-	TRBV6-1	TRBJ2-1	-	CASSERGRPNNEQFF	TGTGCCAGCAGTGAACGGGGCAGACCGAACAATGAGCAGTTCTTC
-	TRBV20-1	TRBJ1-1	TRBD1	CSAPGGPEAFF	TGCAGTGCGCCAGGGGGTCCTGAAGCTTTCTTT
-	TRBV5-1	TRBJ1-4	-	CASSFDGLLREKLFF	TGCGCCAGCAGCTTTGACGGTCTTCTGCGGGAAAAACTGTTTTTT
-	TRBV2	TRBJ2-1	-	CASSEWLAPSSYNEQFF	TGTGCCAGCAGTGAATGGCTAGCGCCCAGCTCCTACAATGAGCAGTTCTTC
-	TRBV7-2	TRBJ2-1	-	CASSLIRGGYNEQFF	TGTGCCAGCAGCTTAATTAGGGGGGGCTACAATGAGCAGTTCTTC
few	TRBV18	TRBJ1-1	TRBD1	CASSLRPGQMNTEAFF	TGTGCCAGCTCACTACGACCGGGACAGATGAACACTGAAGCTTTCTTT
-	TRBV6-5	TRBJ2-7	-	CAIADTLGEQYF	TGTGCCATCGCGGACACCCTAGGGGAGCAGTACTTC
-	TRBV5-4	TRBJ1-4	TRBD1	CASSSDRERGNEKLFF	TGTGCCAGCAGCTCGGACAGGGAAAGGGGTAATGAAAAACTGTTTTTT
-	TRBV6-6	TRBJ1-5	-	CASKQGWQGNQPQHF	TGTGCCAGCAAGCAGGGATGGCAGGGCAATCAGCCCCAGCATTTT
-	TRBV29-1	TRBJ2-7	-	CSVQGMGNYEQYF	TGCAGCGTTCAGGGGATGGGGAACTACGAGCAGTACTTC
-	TRBV30	TRBJ1-1	TRBD1	CACPGQGAIGAFF	TGTGCCTGCCCGGGGCAGGGGGCGATCGGAGCTTTCTTT
few	TRBV19	TRBJ1-2	-	CASSIETGSLNYGYTF	TGTGCCAGTAGTATCGAAACGGGGAGCCTTAACTATGGCTACACCTTC
-	TRBV25-1	TRBJ2-5	-	CASTGWGGLGETQYF	TGTGCCAGCACCGGGTGGGGGGGGCTCGGAGAGACCCAGTACTTC
-	TRBV20-1	TRBJ2-1	-	CSASFDSEQFF	TGCAGTGCTAGCTTCGACAGCGAGCAGTTCTTC
-	TRBV19	TRBJ1-4	-	CASTASATNEKLFF	TGTGCCAGTACCGCGTCGGCAACTAATGAAAAACTGTTTTTT
-	TRBV28	TRBJ1-1	-	CASSFLTRRLTEAFF	TGTGCCAGCAGTTTCTTAACCCGGAGGCTCACTGAAGCTTTCTTT
-	TRBV5-1	TRBJ2-7	-	CASSPSGAGAYEQYF	TGCGCCAGCAGCCCATCAGGCGCGGGCGCCTACGAGCAGTACTTC
few	TRBV6-6	TRBJ1-2	-	CASSKDYGYTF	TGTGCCAGCAGTAAAGACTATGGCTACACCTTC